A single sample gave rise to the 32 T cell receptor beta chains below, sequenced in a study of Graves' ophthalmopathy and Graves' hyperthyroidism. RNA transcripts served as template for amplifying TCR beta CDR3 sequences. HTBI primers served in a first-round RT-PCR, which a second-round multiplex PCR followed. TCRdb re-derived calls from the multiplex PCR reads in MiXCR, one entry per CDR3 protein. The table includes about 220,000 distinct CDR3 sequences, about 22% detected once. Sequencing used peripheral blood. Receptors originate from a woman aged 50 to 60 with Graves' ophthalmopathy.

This clonotype showed up many times. The CDR3 loop is CASFRRATDTQYF. In DNA, the CDR3 is TGTGCCAGCTTTAGGCGGGCGACAGATACGCAGTATTTT. The genes are TRBV6-1 and TRBJ2-3; a weak D match, TRBD2 (5 bases). The germline V gene encodes CDR1 MNHNS and CDR2 SASEGT. Trimming took 8 bases from V and 3 from J, leaving 12 bases between them. CDR3 size: 13 residues.

This chain joins TRBV7-3 and TRBJ2-5; the match to TRBD1 covers 11 bases. The CDR3 length is 15 residues. Germline-derived CDR1 and CDR2 are SGHTA and FQGTGA. V was pared by 5 bases and J by 4 bases, with 6 bases of the junction left unmatched. CDR3 coding DNA: TGTGCCAGCAGCGATGGGACAGGGGGGACAGAGACCCAGTACTTC. This sequence encodes CASSDGTGGTETQYF.

This chain links TRBV4-2 with TRBJ1-2, with D maybe TRBD1 (5 bases). The CDR3 covers 15 residues. V was clipped by 0 bases and J by 8 bases, with 16 bases between them. Germline lookup yields CDR1 LGHNA and CDR2 YNFKEQ. The CDR3 bases are TGTGCCAGCAGCCAAGACGGTGGACAACGTGGCGGCTACACCTTC. Translation gives CASSQDGGQRGGYTF.

The chain links TRBV18 to TRBJ1-6, with 7 bases matching TRBD1. Trimming took 4 bases from V and 5 from J; bases not matched to a gene: 5. The germline V gene has CDR1 KGHSH and CDR2 LQKENI. The CDR3 runs to 15 residues. Here the CDR3 DNA reads TGTGCCAGCTCACTCGGACAGGCGGATAATTCACCCCTCCACTTT. Translation: CASSLGQADNSPLHF.

This clonotype was picked up many times. The genes are TRBV29-1 and TRBJ1-2; 7 nucleotides line up with TRBD1. The CDR3 has 13 amino acids. Trimming took 7 bases from V and 4 from J; bases not matched to a gene: 9. The germline V gene has CDR1 SQVTM and CDR2 ANQGSEA. The CDR3 here is CSAYIRDSYGYTF. CDR3 DNA sequence: TGCAGCGCTTACATACGGGACAGCTATGGCTACACCTTC.

The table lists this clonotype with many counts. The chain joins TRBV12-3 or TRBV12-4 to TRBJ1-5; TRBD1 matches 11 bases. CDR3 length equals 14 residues. J lost 6 bases, V lost 7 bases, and 5 bases had no gene match. DNA of the CDR3: TGTGCCAGCAATTCGGGACAGGGGGTTCAGCCCCAGCATTTT. Its protein product is CASNSGQGVQPQHF.

This clonotype was seen many times. The gene calls are TRBV20-1 and TRBJ2-4; 13 nucleotides match TRBD2. With V trimmed by 3 bases and J by 6 bases, 5 bases remained unmatched. The CDR3 runs 15 residues. CDR1 and CDR2 (germline): DFQATT, SNEGSKA (reference sequence). The CDR3 reads CSASPTSGRSNIQYF. The CDR3 region has the DNA TGCAGTGCTAGCCCGACTAGCGGGAGGTCAAACATTCAGTACTTC.

This clonotype was seen at least ten times. The chain couples TRBV20-1 to TRBJ1-2; possibly TRBD1 for D (5 bases). The V gene lost 6 bases and the J gene lost 3 bases, with 8 bases spanning the gap. The CDR3 spans 11 residues. Germline lookup yields CDR1 DFQATT and CDR2 SNEGSKA (reference sequence). In DNA, the CDR3 is TGCAGTGCCCAGGGTCACTATGGCTACACCTTC. This sequence encodes CSAQGHYGYTF.

This clonotype was seen a few times. The chain uses TRBV27 and TRBJ2-7; 10 nucleotides match TRBD2. The junction had 5 bases not matched to a gene; V was cut back by 3 bases and J by 3 bases. Germline CDR1 reads MNHEY; CDR2 reads SMNVEV (reference sequence). The CDR3 is 15 amino acids. The CDR3 region is CASSLRASGSYEQYF. The DNA for the CDR3 is TGTGCCAGCAGTTTGCGCGCTAGCGGGAGCTACGAGCAGTACTTC.

There are many counts of this clonotype. The chain's CDR3 is CASSDNPGFGNQPQHF. The CDR3 nucleotides are TGTGCCAGCAGTGATAACCCGGGGTTTGGCAATCAGCCCCAGCATTTT. The chain recombines TRBV6-1 with TRBJ1-5, with unresolved D. Germline V gene data show CDR1 as MNHNS and CDR2 as SASEGT. V was clipped by 3 bases and J by 2 bases, with 14 bases between them. The CDR3 is made up of 16 amino acids.

This clonotype was detected a few times. The chain is built from TRBV18 and TRBJ2-7; a weak D match, TRBD2 (5 bases). CDR1 and CDR2 from the germline V gene are KGHSH and LQKENI. With 3 bases removed from V and 2 bases from J, the gap between germline ends came to 14 bases. The CDR3 loop spans 15 amino acids. Written as DNA, the CDR3 is TGTGCCAGCTCACCTGTGCGGGCCTCAGCCTACGAGCAGTACTTC. The encoded protein is CASSPVRASAYEQYF.

This clonotype occurred many times. Given a much more abundant clone one base away, this may be a read error. The V gene is TRBV6-1, the J gene TRBJ2-6; 7 bases fit TRBD2. Germline assignment: CDR1 MNHNS and CDR2 SASEGT. This CDR3 contains 18 residues. For the CDR3, the DNA is TGTGCCAGCAGTGCCCTGGGGAGGACTAGTATTGGGGCCAACGTCCCGACTTTC. It yields the protein CASSALGRTSIGANVPTF.

The chain carries TRBV24-1 and TRBJ2-5; 8 bases line up with TRBD2. The junction had 5 bases not matched to a gene; V was cut back by 7 bases and J by 5 bases. Germline V CDR1 and CDR2: KGHDR, SFDVKD. The CDR3 runs 13 residues. The CDR3 DNA reads as TGTGCCACCAGAGCTCGGGGGGGGGAGACCCAGTACTTC. Its protein is CATRARGGETQYF.

This clonotype was seen ten or more times. V usage is TRBV28 and J usage is TRBJ2-7; D remains unclear. Germline values: CDR1 MDHEN, CDR2 SYDVKM. The CDR3 totals 17 residues. V lost 3 bases and J 2 bases, leaving 20 bases between the germline ends. DNA for the CDR3: TGTGCCAGCAGTTTCCAAGGGTGGGCCCAGAGAGCCTACGAGCAGTACTTC. Its protein product is CASSFQGWAQRAYEQYF.

Only one count was recorded for this clonotype. CDR3 amino acids: CSADPTGQGARNGYTF. The CDR3 region has the DNA TGCAGTGCCGACCCCACAGGACAGGGGGCACGCAATGGCTACACCTTC. The genes are TRBV20-1 and TRBJ1-2, with 11 bases that match TRBD1. This CDR3 is built from 16 residues. With V trimmed by 6 bases and J by 6 bases, 15 bases remained unmatched. Germline V gene data show CDR1 as DFQATT and CDR2 as SNEGSKA (reference sequence).

This clonotype was seen only a few times. The V and J genes are TRBV6-1 and TRBJ2-2, with 7 bases identical to TRBD2. V shed 8 bases and J 5 bases; nucleotides not matched to a gene: 8. CDR3 size: 14 residues. CDR1 and CDR2 from the germline V gene are MNHNS and SASEGT. The CDR3 spells CASRDYLGTGELFF. In DNA form, the CDR3 reads TGTGCCAGCCGGGACTATCTGGGGACCGGGGAGCTGTTTTTT.

V gene TRBV20-1 combines with J gene TRBJ2-7, with 12 bases aligning to TRBD2. From germline, CDR1 is DFQATT and CDR2 SNEGSKA (reference sequence). The CDR3 totals 18 residues. V lost 1 base and J lost 7; bases outside the gene matches: 17. CDR3 residues: CSARANYLAGGPSREQYF. For the CDR3, the DNA is TGCAGTGCTAGAGCCAATTATCTAGCGGGAGGGCCCTCTAGGGAGCAGTACTTC.

This clonotype was seen more than once but under ten times. This chain uses TRBV20-1 with TRBJ2-7, with 11 bases matching TRBD2. In germline, CDR1 is DFQATT, CDR2 SNEGSKA (reference sequence). J was trimmed by 3 bases and V by 6 bases; bases with no gene match: 4. This CDR3 comprises 13 residues. CDR3 in amino acids: CSATGTSGYEQYF. The DNA of the CDR3 is TGCAGTGCCACCGGGACTAGCGGCTACGAGCAGTACTTC.

The chain carries TRBV28 and TRBJ2-7, with a tentative D call TRBD1 (6 bases). Germline CDR1 MDHEN, CDR2 SYDVKM. V gave up 7 bases and J gave up 1 base, with 23 bases separating them. The CDR3 covers 17 residues. The CDR3 DNA sequence: TGTGCCAGCACGTATATTTCCTCCGGGACATCTTCCTACGAGCAGTACTTC. Protein sequence: CASTYISSGTSSYEQYF.

This chain uses TRBV5-6 with TRBJ2-5, with TRBD1 identical over 9 bases. Trimming removed 4 bases from V and 4 bases from J; junction bases left unmatched: 11. The CDR3 length is 16 residues. The V gene's germline CDR1 is SGHDT and CDR2 YYEEEE. Written as DNA, the CDR3 is TGTGCCAGCAGCCGCCGGACGGGACAGGGTTTAGAGACCCAGTACTTC. This encodes CASSRRTGQGLETQYF.

The table lists this clonotype with many counts. The chain carries TRBV6-1 and TRBJ2-5, with D tentatively TRBD1 or TRBD2 (5 bases each). Trimming shortened V by 3 bases and J by 6 bases, and 14 bases separated the two germline ends. The CDR3 spans 14 residues. CDR1 and CDR2 from the germline V gene are MNHNS and SASEGT. The CDR3 DNA reads TGTGCCAGCAGTGACGGGGCAGGGATTAAGACCCAGTACTTC. This translates into CASSDGAGIKTQYF.

The V gene is TRBV11-3, the J gene TRBJ2-7; possibly TRBD2 for D (6 bases). CDR1 is SGHNT and CDR2 is YENEEA in the germline V gene. V was trimmed by 2 bases and J by 2 bases, leaving 13 bases between them. The CDR3 runs to 15 residues. The CDR3 spells CASSLMGGRTYEQYF. The CDR3 DNA is TGTGCCAGCAGCTTAATGGGGGGACGGACCTACGAGCAGTACTTC.

The table lists this clonotype with many counts. V gene TRBV20-1 combines with J gene TRBJ2-7; TRBD2 matches at 15 bases. Germline CDR1 and CDR2: DFQATT and SNEGSKA (reference sequence). V shed 6 bases, J shed 4 bases, and the junction held 4 bases outside the gene matches. This CDR3 contains 14 residues. The CDR3 bases are TGCAGTGCCACAGGACTAGCGGGGGGGTACGAGCAGTACTTC. As protein: CSATGLAGGYEQYF.

This clonotype was recorded many times. The V call is TRBV20-1, the J call TRBJ1-5, with TRBD1 matching over 7 bases. The V gene end was trimmed by 5 bases and the J gene end by 7 bases; junction bases not matched to a gene: 11. Germline values: CDR1 DFQATT, CDR2 SNEGSKA (reference sequence). The CDR3 contains 14 residues. In nucleotides, the CDR3 is TGCAGTGCTCGCAACGTAGGGGGCGAACAGCCCCAGCATTTT. Protein sequence: CSARNVGGEQPQHF.

This clonotype was picked up many times. The V and J genes are TRBV19 and TRBJ2-7, with D possibly TRBD2 on 5 matching bases. Germline values: CDR1 LNHDA, CDR2 SQIVND (reference sequence). Trimming left V 10 bases short and J 0 bases short, with 13 bases between. The CDR3 runs to 13 residues. The CDR3 region is CATNGGNSYEQYF. The CDR3 DNA reads as TGTGCCACCAACGGAGGTAACTCCTACGAGCAGTACTTC.

This clonotype came up many times. This chain uses TRBV19 with TRBJ2-2; D is undetermined. V dropped 3 bases and J dropped 3 bases, with 5 bases sitting between them. There are 13 residues in the CDR3. Per the germline V gene, CDR1 is LNHDA and CDR2 is SQIVND (reference sequence). As DNA, the CDR3 is TGTGCCAGTAGTATTGAACACACCGGGGAGCTGTTTTTT. As protein: CASSIEHTGELFF.

The chain has TRBV5-1 and TRBJ1-2, with TRBD1 as a possible D gene (5 bases). The CDR3 extends over 15 amino acids. Per germline, CDR1 SGHRS and CDR2 YFSETQ. Trimming shortened V by 3 bases and J by 2 bases, and 14 bases separated the two germline ends. The CDR3 DNA sequence: TGCGCCAGCAGCTGGGACGGTCGGACAAACTATGGCTACACCTTC. Amino acids: CASSWDGRTNYGYTF.

This clonotype was picked up many times. This chain links TRBV20-1 with TRBJ2-7; no clear D. Germline values: CDR1 DFQATT, CDR2 SNEGSKA (reference sequence). Trimming shortened V by 2 bases and J by 0 bases, and 11 bases separated the two germline ends. The CDR3 contains 14 residues. As DNA, the CDR3 is TGCAGTGCTAGATCGGACGGAGACTCCTACGAGCAGTACTTC. It is translated as CSARSDGDSYEQYF.

There are many counts of this clonotype. The V and J genes are TRBV2 and TRBJ2-7, with TRBD2 matching over 9 bases. Trimming at V came to 6 bases and at J to 3 bases, leaving 9 bases not matched to a gene. The CDR3 totals 15 residues. Looked up from germline, CDR1 is SNHLY and CDR2 is FYNNEI. The CDR3: CASSLTGTSYYEQYF. The CDR3 DNA reads TGTGCCAGCAGCCTCACCGGGACTAGCTACTACGAGCAGTACTTC.

This clonotype has at least ten counts. The chain recombines TRBV20-1 with TRBJ2-7; 7 nucleotides align to TRBD1. The CDR3 length is 15 residues. Germline V lookup: CDR1 DFQATT, CDR2 SNEGSKA (reference sequence). After removal of 2 bases from V and 1 base from J, the junction contained 8 bases not matched to a gene. CDR3 bases: TGCAGTGCTAGACAACACCAGGGGGTTTCCTACGAGCAGTACTTC. This encodes CSARQHQGVSYEQYF.

This clonotype has a count of ten or more. J is TRBJ1-6 and V is TRBV27; D ambiguous. The V and J ends lost 1 base and 15 bases respectively, with 19 bases between them. This CDR3 region has 15 residues. The V gene's germline CDR1 is MNHEY and CDR2 SMNVEV (reference sequence). CDR3 in amino acids: CASSLYPGSFLRLHF. The CDR3 DNA is TGTGCCAGCAGTTTATATCCAGGAAGCTTTTTACGCCTCCACTTT.

As regards this clonotype: A much more abundant neighbour one base away suggests this may be a read error. The chain joins TRBV28 to TRBJ1-1; no clear D. Per the germline V gene, CDR1 is MDHEN and CDR2 is SYDVKM. Trimming cost V 2 bases and J 9 bases, with 10 bases left between them. The CDR3 is 12 residues long. The chain's CDR3 is CASSLTATKAFF. The CDR3 coding sequence is TGTGCCAGCAGTTTAACGGCTACGAAAGCTTTCTTT.